The entry that follows covers one T cell receptor beta chain sequence. This record belongs to a study of monozygotic twins with inflammatory bowel disease. For each CDR3 protein, TCRdb gives one entry from its re-call of the 5' RACE reads, without DNA. Its listing shows approximately 330,000 distinct CDR3 sequences. CDR1 and CDR2 (germline): LGHDT, YNNKEL (reference sequence). The CDR3 covers 21 residues. This TCR was recovered from a human donor with ulcerative colitis or Crohn's disease, or a healthy co-twin of an affected twin (not recorded which). This chain links TRBV3-1 with TRBJ2-2; with no DNA, the TCRdb D assignment of TRBD2 cannot be verified. What was sequenced was blood. CDR3 region: CASSQAALRRLAGGDTGELFF.